A single sample gave rise to the 3 T cell receptor beta chains below, sequenced in a study of T cells expressing NK-cell markers. TCRdb reprocessed the 5' RACE reads and stores each CDR3 protein as one record, lacking DNA. Its table records 300,000 to 500,000 distinct CDR3 sequences. Sequencing was performed on blood T cells: a sorted CD56 or NKG2C T cell subset, CD4+ or CD8+ T cells, or bulk PBMC T cells (not recorded which). The receptors were sampled from a woman in her forties or fifties in good health.

The CDR3 sequence: CASSLTSAQYQETQYF. The rearrangement joins TRBV7-3 to TRBJ2-5; without DNA, the TCRdb call of TRBD2 cannot be checked. The CDR3 contains 16 residues. From germline, CDR1 is SGHTA and CDR2 FQGTGA.

The chain joins TRBV4-1 to TRBJ2-1; TCRdb designates TRBD2, a call that cannot be tested without DNA. Looked up from germline, CDR1 is MGHRA and CDR2 is YSYEKL. This CDR3 has 15 amino acids. The CDR3 loop reads CASSQIGVAGNRQFF.

The chain has TRBV10-3 and TRBJ1-1; there is no DNA to check the TCRdb D call of TRBD1. Per the germline V gene, CDR1 is ENHRY and CDR2 is SYGVKD. This CDR3 has 13 residues. The chain's CDR3 is CAIRRGVGTEAFF.